The 8 T cell receptor beta chains below all came from one sample that was sequenced in a study of T-cell memory formation after mild COVID-19. TCRdb passed the 5' RACE reads through MiXCR, listing each CDR3 protein once. The repertoire holds fewer than 700,000 distinct CDR3 sequences, with roughly 18% as singletons. Sequencing was done on a sample of PBMCs or a T cell subset sorted from them (not recorded which). Every receptor here comes from an adult woman who had mild COVID-19 (a few samples of this study predate the infection). Cell type and time point are not known.

This chain joins TRBV7-2 and TRBJ2-3, with 7 positions matching TRBD2. The V and J ends lost 6 bases and 0 bases, in that order; junction bases with no gene match: 9. This CDR3 has 16 amino acids. Germline V gives CDR1 SGHTA, CDR2 FQGNSA. CDR3 residues: CASSPSRERSTDTQYF. CDR3 sequence (DNA): TGTGCCAGCAGTCCCTCGCGGGAGCGAAGCACAGATACGCAGTATTTT.

The genes are TRBV24-1 and TRBJ2-5; the D is unclear. The length of the CDR3 is 12 residues. Trimming stripped 4 bases from V and 5 bases from J, with 7 bases between. Germline V lookup: CDR1 KGHDR, CDR2 SFDVKD. In DNA, the CDR3 is TGTGCCACCAGTGACGCCACTGAGACCCAGTACTTC. Protein product: CATSDATETQYF.

This clonotype was detected only a few times. An end of the junction does not agree with germline; a read error may underlie this. CDR3 sequence: CASSLPGTESF. CDR3 DNA: TGTGCCAGCAGCTTGCCGGGGACGGAGTCCTTC. The chain has TRBV5-5 and TRBJ1-2, with TRBD1 as a possible D gene (5 bases). This CDR3 has 11 residues. From germline, CDR1 is SGHKS and CDR2 YYEKEE (reference sequence).

This clonotype was seen ten or more times. This chain uses TRBV19 with TRBJ2-5; D is unclear. Trimming stripped 9 bases from V and 0 bases from J, with 8 bases between. The CDR3 extends over 12 amino acids. Per germline, CDR1 LNHDA and CDR2 SQIVND (reference sequence). The CDR3 is CARTGHQETQYF. CDR3 nucleotides: TGTGCCAGAACTGGACACCAAGAGACCCAGTACTTC.

The chain combines TRBV11-2 with TRBJ2-2; D assignment may be TRBD1 or TRBD2 (5 bases each). Per the germline V gene, CDR1 is SGHAT and CDR2 is FQNNGV. Deletions cut 8 bases from V and 4 bases from J, with 11 bases between. The CDR3 contains 13 residues. DNA for the CDR3: TGTGCCAGCGCCTGGGACGTCACCGGGGAGCTGTTTTTT. This gives the protein CASAWDVTGELFF.

The chain carries TRBV29-1 and TRBJ1-1; D remains ambiguous. The CDR3 is 12 residues long. V lost 3 bases, J lost 4 bases, and 9 bases lay in between. Germline values: CDR1 SQVTM, CDR2 ANQGSEA. This CDR3 is CSVDARSTEAFF. The CDR3 coding sequence is TGCAGCGTTGACGCCAGAAGCACTGAAGCTTTCTTT.

The chain links TRBV15 to TRBJ2-5, with TRBD2 as a possible D gene (6 bases). Trimming pared 3 bases from V and 2 bases from J, leaving 10 bases between. Germline values: CDR1 LNHNV, CDR2 YYDKDF (reference sequence). This CDR3 is built from 14 residues. As DNA, the CDR3 is TGTGCCACCAGCAGGAGGGCGGGGCAAGAGACCCAGTACTTC. Its translation: CATSRRAGQETQYF.

This clonotype has only a few counts. This sequence joins TRBV5-1 and TRBJ2-2; 7 bases map to TRBD2. Per the germline V gene, CDR1 is SGHRS and CDR2 is YFSETQ. The CDR3 contains 17 residues. Trimming took 2 bases from V and 0 from J; bases not matched to a gene: 7. CDR3 bases: TGCGCCAGCAGCTTCGGGGGGTTCCGGTCGAACACCGGGGAGCTGTTTTTT. Translated, it gives CASSFGGFRSNTGELFF.